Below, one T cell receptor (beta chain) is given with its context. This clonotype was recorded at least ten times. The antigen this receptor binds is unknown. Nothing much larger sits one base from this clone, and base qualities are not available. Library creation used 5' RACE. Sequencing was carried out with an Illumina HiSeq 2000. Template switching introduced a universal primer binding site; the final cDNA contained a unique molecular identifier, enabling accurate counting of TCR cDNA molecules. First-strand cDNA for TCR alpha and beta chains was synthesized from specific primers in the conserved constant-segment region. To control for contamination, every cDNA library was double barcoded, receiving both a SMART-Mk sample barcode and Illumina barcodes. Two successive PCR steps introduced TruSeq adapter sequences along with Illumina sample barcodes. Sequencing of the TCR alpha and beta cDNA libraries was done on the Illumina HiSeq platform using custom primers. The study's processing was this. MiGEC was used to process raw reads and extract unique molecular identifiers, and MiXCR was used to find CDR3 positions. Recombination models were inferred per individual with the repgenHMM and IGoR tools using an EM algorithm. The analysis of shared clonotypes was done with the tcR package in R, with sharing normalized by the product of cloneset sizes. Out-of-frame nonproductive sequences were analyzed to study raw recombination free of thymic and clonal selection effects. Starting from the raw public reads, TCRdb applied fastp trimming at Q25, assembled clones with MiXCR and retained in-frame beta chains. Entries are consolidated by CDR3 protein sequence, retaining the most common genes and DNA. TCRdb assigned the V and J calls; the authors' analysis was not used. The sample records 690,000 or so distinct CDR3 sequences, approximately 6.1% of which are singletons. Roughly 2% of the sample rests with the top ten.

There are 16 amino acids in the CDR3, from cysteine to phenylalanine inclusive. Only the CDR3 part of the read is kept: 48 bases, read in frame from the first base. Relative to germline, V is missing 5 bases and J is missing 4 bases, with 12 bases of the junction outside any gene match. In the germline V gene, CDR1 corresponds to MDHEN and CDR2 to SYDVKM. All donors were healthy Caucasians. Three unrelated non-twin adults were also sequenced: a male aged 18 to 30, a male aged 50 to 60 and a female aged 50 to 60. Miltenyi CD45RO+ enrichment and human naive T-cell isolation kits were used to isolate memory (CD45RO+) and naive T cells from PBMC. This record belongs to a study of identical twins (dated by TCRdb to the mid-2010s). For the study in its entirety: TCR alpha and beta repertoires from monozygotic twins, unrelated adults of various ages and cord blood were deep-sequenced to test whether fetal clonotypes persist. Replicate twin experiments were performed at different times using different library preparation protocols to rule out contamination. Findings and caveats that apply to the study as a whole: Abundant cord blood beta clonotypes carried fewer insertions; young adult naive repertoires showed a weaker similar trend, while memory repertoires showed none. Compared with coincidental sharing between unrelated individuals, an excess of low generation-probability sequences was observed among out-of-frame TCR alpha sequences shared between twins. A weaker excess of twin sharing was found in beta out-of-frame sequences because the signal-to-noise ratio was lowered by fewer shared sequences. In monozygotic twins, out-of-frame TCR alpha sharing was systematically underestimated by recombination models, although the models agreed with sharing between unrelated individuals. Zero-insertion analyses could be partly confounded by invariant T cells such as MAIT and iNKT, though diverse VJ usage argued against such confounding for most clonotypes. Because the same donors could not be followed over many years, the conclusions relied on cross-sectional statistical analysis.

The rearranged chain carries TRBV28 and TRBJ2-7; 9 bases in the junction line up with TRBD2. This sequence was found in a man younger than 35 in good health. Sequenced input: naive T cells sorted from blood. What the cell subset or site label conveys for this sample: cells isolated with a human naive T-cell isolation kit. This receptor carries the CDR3 CASSNHPFSGSYEQYF. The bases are TGTGCCAGCAGTAACCACCCTTTTAGCGGGAGTTACGAGCAGTACTTC.